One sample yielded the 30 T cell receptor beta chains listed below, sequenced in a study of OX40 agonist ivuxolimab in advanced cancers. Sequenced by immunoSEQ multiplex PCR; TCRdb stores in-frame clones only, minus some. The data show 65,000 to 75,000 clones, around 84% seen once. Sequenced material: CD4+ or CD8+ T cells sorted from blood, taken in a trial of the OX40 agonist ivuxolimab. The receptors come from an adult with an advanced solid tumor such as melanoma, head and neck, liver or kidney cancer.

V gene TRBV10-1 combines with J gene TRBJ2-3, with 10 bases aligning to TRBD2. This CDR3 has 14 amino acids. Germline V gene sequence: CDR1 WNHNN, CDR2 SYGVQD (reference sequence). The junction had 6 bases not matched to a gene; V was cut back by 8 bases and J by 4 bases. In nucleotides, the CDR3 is TGCGCCAGCGGCGCTAGCGGGAGTGCAGATACGCAGTATTTT. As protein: CASGASGSADTQYF.

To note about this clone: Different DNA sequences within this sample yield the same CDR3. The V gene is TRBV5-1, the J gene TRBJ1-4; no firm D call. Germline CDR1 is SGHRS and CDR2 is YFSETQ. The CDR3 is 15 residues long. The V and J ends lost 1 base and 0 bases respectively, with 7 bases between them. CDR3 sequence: CASSLQAATNEKLFF. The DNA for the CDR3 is TGCGCCAGCAGCTTGCAGGCTGCAACTAATGAAAAACTGTTTTTT. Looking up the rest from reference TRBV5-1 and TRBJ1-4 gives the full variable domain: KAGVTQTPRYLIKTRGQQVTLSCSPISGHRSVSWYQQTPGQGLQFLFEYFSETQRNKGNFPGRFSGRQFSNSRSEMNVSTLELGDSALYLCASSLQAATNEKLFFGSGTQLSVL.

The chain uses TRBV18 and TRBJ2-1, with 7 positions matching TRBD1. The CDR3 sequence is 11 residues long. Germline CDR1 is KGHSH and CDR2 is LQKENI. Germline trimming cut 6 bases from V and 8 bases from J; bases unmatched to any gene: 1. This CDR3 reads CASSQGDEQFF. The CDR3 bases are TGTGCCAGCTCTCAGGGGGATGAGCAGTTCTTC.

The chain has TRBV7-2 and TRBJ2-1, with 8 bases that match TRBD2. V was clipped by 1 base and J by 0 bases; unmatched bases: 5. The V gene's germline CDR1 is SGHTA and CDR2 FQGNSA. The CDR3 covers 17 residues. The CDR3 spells CASSLGPSGSSYNEQFF. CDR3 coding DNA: TGTGCCAGCAGCTTAGGGCCCAGCGGGAGCTCCTACAATGAGCAGTTCTTC.

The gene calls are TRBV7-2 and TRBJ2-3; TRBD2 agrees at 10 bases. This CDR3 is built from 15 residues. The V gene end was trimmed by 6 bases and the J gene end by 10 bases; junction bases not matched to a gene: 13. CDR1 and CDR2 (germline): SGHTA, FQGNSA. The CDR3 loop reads CASSLLAGELSAQYF. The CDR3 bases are TGTGCCAGCAGTCTCCTAGCGGGAGAACTCTCGGCGCAGTATTTT.

The CDR3 nucleotides read TGTGCCAGCTCCCCGAACGGAAGACTAGCGGGAGAGACCCAGTACTTC. It translates to CASSPNGRLAGETQYF. The chain joins TRBV18 to TRBJ2-5, with TRBD2 identical over 10 bases. V dropped 6 bases and J dropped 4; count of bases not matched to a gene: 11. The CDR3 is 16 residues long. Germline-derived CDR1 and CDR2 are KGHSH and LQKENI.

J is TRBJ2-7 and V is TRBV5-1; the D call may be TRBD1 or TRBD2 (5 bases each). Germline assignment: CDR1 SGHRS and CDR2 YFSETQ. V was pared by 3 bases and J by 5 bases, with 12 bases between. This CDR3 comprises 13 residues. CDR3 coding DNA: TGCGCCAGCAGCTCAGGGAGTCCCAACGAGCAGTACTTC. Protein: CASSSGSPNEQYF.

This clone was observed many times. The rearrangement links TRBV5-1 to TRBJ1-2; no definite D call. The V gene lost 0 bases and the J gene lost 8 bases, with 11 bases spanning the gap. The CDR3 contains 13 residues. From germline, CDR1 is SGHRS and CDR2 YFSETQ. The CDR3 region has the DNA TGCGCCAGCAGCTTGGATGGGGTACGCGGCTACACCTTC. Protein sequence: CASSLDGVRGYTF.

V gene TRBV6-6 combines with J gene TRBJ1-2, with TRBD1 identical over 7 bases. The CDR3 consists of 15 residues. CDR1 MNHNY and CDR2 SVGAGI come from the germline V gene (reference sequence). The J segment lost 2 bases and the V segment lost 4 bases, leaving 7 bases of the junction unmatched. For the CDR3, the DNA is TGTGCCAGCAGTTCCCCCGAGGGGGCGAACTATGGCTACACCTTC. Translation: CASSSPEGANYGYTF.

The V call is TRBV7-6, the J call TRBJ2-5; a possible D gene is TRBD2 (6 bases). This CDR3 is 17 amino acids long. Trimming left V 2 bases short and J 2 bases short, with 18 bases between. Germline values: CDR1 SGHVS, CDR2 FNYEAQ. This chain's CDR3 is CASSLFSTSRFQETQYF. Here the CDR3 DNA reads TGTGCCAGCAGCTTATTTTCTACTAGCCGTTTTCAAGAGACCCAGTACTTC. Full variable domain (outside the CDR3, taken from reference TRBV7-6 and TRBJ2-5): GAGVSQSPRYKVTKRGQDVALRCDPISGHVSLYWYRQALGQGPEFLTYFNYEAQQDKSGLPNDRFSAERPEGSISTLTIQRTEQRDSAMYRCASSLFSTSRFQETQYFGPGTRLLVL.

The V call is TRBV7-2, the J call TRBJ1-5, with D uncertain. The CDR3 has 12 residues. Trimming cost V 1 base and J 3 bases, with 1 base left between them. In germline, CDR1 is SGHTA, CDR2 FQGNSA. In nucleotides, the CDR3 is TGTGCCAGCAGCTTAGACAATCAGCCCCAGCATTTT. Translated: CASSLDNQPQHF.

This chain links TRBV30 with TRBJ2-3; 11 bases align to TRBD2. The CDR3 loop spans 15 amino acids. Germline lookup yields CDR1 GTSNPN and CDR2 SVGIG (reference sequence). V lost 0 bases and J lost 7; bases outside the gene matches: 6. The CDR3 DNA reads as TGTGCCTGGAGTGTAAGGGTAGCGGGGGGGAATACGCAGTATTTT. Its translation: CAWSVRVAGGNTQYF.

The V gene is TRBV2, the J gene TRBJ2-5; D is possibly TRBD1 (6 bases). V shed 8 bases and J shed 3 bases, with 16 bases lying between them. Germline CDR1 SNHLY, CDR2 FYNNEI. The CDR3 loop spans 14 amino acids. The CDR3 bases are TGTGCCAGCTATATATCCACAGGGAAAGAGACCCAGTACTTC. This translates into CASYISTGKETQYF.

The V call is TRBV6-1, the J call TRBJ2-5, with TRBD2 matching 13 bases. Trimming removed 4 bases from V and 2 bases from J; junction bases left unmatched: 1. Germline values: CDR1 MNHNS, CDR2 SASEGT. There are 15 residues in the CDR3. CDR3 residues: CASSGGLAGQETQYF. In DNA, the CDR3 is TGTGCCAGCAGTGGGGGACTAGCGGGGCAAGAGACCCAGTACTTC.

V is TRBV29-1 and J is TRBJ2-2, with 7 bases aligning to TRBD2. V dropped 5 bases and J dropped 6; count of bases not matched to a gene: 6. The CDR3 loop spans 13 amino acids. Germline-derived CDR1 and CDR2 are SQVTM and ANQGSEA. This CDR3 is CSVRAGVAGELFF. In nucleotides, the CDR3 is TGCAGCGTTCGCGCGGGAGTGGCCGGGGAGCTGTTTTTT.

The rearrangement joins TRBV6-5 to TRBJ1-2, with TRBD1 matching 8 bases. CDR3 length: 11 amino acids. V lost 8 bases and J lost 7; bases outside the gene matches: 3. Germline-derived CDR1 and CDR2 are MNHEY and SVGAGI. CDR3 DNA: TGTGCCAGCGGACAGGGAGGTGGCTACACCTTC. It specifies CASGQGGGYTF.

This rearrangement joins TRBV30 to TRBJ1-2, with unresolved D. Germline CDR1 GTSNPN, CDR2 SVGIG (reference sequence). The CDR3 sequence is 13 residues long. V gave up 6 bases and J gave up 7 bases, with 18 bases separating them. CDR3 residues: CACPYPLLGGYTF. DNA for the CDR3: TGTGCCTGTCCTTACCCCTTGTTGGGTGGCTACACCTTC.

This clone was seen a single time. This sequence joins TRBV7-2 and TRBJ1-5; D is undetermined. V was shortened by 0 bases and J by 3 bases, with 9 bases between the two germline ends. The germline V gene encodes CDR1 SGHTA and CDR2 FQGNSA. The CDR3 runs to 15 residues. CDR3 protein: CASSLAHGYNQPQHF. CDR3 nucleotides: TGTGCCAGCAGCTTAGCGCACGGCTACAATCAGCCCCAGCATTTT.

The DNA of the CDR3 is TGTGCCAGCAGCTTGGGCGACAGGATTAATGAAAAACTGTTTTTT. Residues: CASSLGDRINEKLFF. The V gene is TRBV5-4, the J gene TRBJ1-4; weak D call: TRBD1 (6 bases). The CDR3 spans 15 residues. V was cut by 0 bases and J by 4 bases, with 10 bases left in between. The germline V gene has CDR1 SGHNT and CDR2 YYREEE (reference sequence).

The CDR3 is CASSLSRDSNEKLFF. CDR3 DNA sequence: TGTGCCAGCAGCTTAAGCAGGGATTCTAATGAAAAACTGTTTTTT. The chain combines TRBV7-3 with TRBJ1-4; D is perhaps TRBD1 (5 bases). The CDR3 contains 15 residues. Looked up from germline, CDR1 is SGHTA and CDR2 is FQGTGA. With 1 base removed from V and 3 bases from J, the gap between germline ends came to 9 bases.

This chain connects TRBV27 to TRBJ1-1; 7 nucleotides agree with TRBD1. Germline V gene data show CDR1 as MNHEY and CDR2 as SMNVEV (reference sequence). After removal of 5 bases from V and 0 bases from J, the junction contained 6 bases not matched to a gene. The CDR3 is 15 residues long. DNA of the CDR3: TGTGCCAGCAGTCCGGGGACAGCCATGAACACTGAAGCTTTCTTT. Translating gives CASSPGTAMNTEAFF.

CDR3 in amino acids: CAWATGPLLTYEQYF. The CDR3 DNA reads TGTGCCTGGGCGACAGGGCCTTTACTCACCTACGAGCAGTACTTC. This chain connects TRBV30 to TRBJ2-7; 7 bases map to TRBD1. Germline trimming cut 5 bases from V and 2 bases from J; bases unmatched to any gene: 12. CDR1 and CDR2 from the germline V gene are GTSNPN and SVGIG (reference sequence). The CDR3 is 15 amino acids.

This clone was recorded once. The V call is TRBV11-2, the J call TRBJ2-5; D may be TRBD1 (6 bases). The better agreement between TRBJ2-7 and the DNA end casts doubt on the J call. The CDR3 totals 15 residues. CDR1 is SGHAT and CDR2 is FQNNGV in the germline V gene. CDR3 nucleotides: TGTGCCAGCAGCTTAGCGCAGGGGAGATTGTCCGAGCAGTACTTC. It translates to CASSLAQGRLSEQYF.

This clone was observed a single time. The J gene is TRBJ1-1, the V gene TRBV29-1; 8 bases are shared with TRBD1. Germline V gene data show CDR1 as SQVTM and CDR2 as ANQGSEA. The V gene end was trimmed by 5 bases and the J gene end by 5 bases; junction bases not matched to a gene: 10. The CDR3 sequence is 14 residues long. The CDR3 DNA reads TGCAGCGTTACAGGGGGTCAAACGTCTACTGAAGCTTTCTTT. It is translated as CSVTGGQTSTEAFF. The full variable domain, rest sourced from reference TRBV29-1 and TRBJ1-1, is SAVISQKPSRDICQRGTSLTIQCQVDSQVTMMFWYRQQPGQSLTLIATANQGSEATYESGFVIDKFPISRPNLTFSTLTVSNMSPEDSSIYLCSVTGGQTSTEAFFGQGTRLTVV.

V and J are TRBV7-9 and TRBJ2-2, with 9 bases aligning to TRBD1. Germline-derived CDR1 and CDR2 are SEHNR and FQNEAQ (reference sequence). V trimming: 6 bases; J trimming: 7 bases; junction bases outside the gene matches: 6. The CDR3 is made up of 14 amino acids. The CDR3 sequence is CASRRTGADGELFF. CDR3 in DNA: TGTGCCAGCAGGCGGACAGGGGCGGACGGGGAGCTGTTTTTT.

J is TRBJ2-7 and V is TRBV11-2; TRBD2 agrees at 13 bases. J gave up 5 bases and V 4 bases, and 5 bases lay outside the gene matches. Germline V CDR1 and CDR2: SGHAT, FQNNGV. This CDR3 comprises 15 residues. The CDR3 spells CASSWAGTSGNEQYF. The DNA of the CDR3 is TGTGCCAGCAGCTGGGCCGGGACTAGCGGGAACGAGCAGTACTTC.

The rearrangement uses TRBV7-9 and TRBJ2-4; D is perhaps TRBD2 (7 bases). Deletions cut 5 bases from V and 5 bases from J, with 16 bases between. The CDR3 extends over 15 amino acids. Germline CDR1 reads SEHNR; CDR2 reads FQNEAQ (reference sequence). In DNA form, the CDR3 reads TGTGCCAGCAGCGCAGGGGCGGGAGCGCAAAACATTCAGTACTTC. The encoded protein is CASSAGAGAQNIQYF.

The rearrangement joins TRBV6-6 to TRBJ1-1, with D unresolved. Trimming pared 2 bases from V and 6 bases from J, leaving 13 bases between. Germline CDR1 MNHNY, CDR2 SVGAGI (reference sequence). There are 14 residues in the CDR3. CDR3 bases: TGTGCCAGCAGTTACCCCTATGGAGTCCCTGAAGCTTTCTTT. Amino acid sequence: CASSYPYGVPEAFF.

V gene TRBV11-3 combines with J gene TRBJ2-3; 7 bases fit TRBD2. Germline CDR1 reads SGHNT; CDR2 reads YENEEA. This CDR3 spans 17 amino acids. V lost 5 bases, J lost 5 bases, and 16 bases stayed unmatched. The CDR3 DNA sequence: TGTGCCAGCAGCGATCGGAGCGGGATAGCGATAATAGATACGCAGTATTTT. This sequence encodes CASSDRSGIAIIDTQYF. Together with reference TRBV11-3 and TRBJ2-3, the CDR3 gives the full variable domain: EAGVVQSPRYKIIEKKQPVAFWCNPISGHNTLYWYLQNLGQGPELLIRYENEEAVDDSQLPKDRFSAERLKGVDSTLKIQPAELGDSAVYLCASSDRSGIAIIDTQYFGPGTRLTVL.

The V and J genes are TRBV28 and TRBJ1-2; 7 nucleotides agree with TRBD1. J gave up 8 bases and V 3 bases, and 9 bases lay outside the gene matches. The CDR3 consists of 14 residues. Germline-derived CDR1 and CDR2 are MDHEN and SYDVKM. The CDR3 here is CASSFGWAGGGYTF. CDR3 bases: TGTGCCAGCAGTTTCGGCTGGGCAGGGGGGGGCTACACCTTC.